The present entry profiles one T cell receptor (beta chain) with its context. Its cognate antigen is unknown. This entry is derived from a study of cytomegalovirus exposure and HLA in healthy donors. Study results and caveats: Associated with cytomegalovirus, according to the listing, were 150 to 200 TCR beta chains. That first-cohort TCR clusters tended to co-occur in the 100 to 150 validation repertoires was found in a later analysis.

Only in-frame clones appear in the TCRdb table, and some are missing; sequencing was by immunoSEQ multiplex PCR. This sample has 250,000 to 350,000 clones; around 90% occur once, and the top ten carry roughly 0.96%. CDR1 SNHLY and CDR2 FYNNEI come from the germline V gene. V was clipped by 6 bases and J by 6 bases; unmatched bases: 5. The CDR3 sequence is 13 residues long. The J gene is TRBJ1-1, the V gene TRBV2; 9 nucleotides line up with TRBD1. This clonotype originated in a man aged 30 to 39 in good health and CMV-seronegative. What was sequenced was PBMCs. The CDR3 sequence: CASRGQGGAEAFF. The CDR3 nucleotides are TGTGCCAGCAGGGGACAGGGTGGCGCTGAAGCTTTCTTT. The full variable domain, its missing parts supplied by reference TRBV2 and TRBJ1-1, is EPEVTQTPSHQVTQMGQEVILRCVPISNHLYFYWYRQILGQKVEFLVSFYNNEISEKSEIFDDQFSVERPDGSNFTLKIRSTKLEDSAMYFCASRGQGGAEAFFGQGTRLTVV.